The 14 T cell receptor beta chains in this list originate from one sample, sequenced in a study of spatial heterogeneity in lung cancer. MiXCR was run by TCRdb on the 5' RACE reads, yielding one entry per CDR3 protein. The sample carries under 100,000 distinct CDR3 sequences, roughly 10% recorded once. Specified time point: sample taken at primary tumor resection. Frozen PBMC, nontumor lung or tumor provided whole RNA, which was sequenced unsorted. This specimen consisted of PBMCs, obtained at surgery. The source is a male donor with early-stage non-small cell lung cancer.

This clonotype showed up just a few times. This rearrangement joins TRBV9 to TRBJ2-3; 8 bases agree with TRBD2. CDR1 and CDR2 (germline): SGDLS, YYNGEE. The CDR3 totals 15 residues. With V trimmed by 0 bases and J by 3 bases, 3 bases remained unmatched. The CDR3 DNA is TGTGCCAGCAGCGTAGGGACTAGCCTAACAGATACGCAGTATTTT. This gives the protein CASSVGTSLTDTQYF. The full variable domain, its missing parts supplied by reference TRBV9 and TRBJ2-3, is DSGVTQTPKHLITATGQRVTLRCSPRSGDLSVYWYQQSLDQGLQFLIQYYNGEERAKGNILERFSAQQFPDLHSELNLSSLELGDSALYFCASSVGTSLTDTQYFGPGTRLTVL.

This clonotype came up a few times. This sequence joins TRBV5-1 and TRBJ1-6; 10 bases are shared with TRBD1. With 0 bases clipped from V and 7 bases from J, the junction kept 1 base outside the gene matches. Germline V gene lookup returns CDR1 SGHRS and CDR2 YFSETQ. CDR3 length: 15 amino acids. CDR3 DNA sequence: TGCGCCAGCAGCTTGGAGGACAGGGGGAATTCACCCCTCCACTTT. This sequence encodes CASSLEDRGNSPLHF.

V gene TRBV7-9 combines with J gene TRBJ2-7; 8 positions agree with TRBD1. The CDR3 is 15 residues long. V lost 5 bases and J lost 3; bases outside the gene matches: 9. Germline V gene lookup returns CDR1 SEHNR and CDR2 FQNEAQ (reference sequence). CDR3 DNA sequence: TGTGCCAGCAGCCCACGGACAGGGCCAGGCTACGAGCAGTACTTC. Its translation is CASSPRTGPGYEQYF. Together with reference TRBV7-9 and TRBJ2-7, the CDR3 gives the full variable domain: DTGVSQNPRHKITKRGQNVTFRCDPISEHNRLYWYRQTLGQGPEFLTYFQNEAQLEKSRLLSDRFSAERPKGSFSTLEIQRTEQGDSAMYLCASSPRTGPGYEQYFGPGTRLTVT.

V usage is TRBV7-2 and J usage is TRBJ2-7, with 10 positions matching TRBD2. This CDR3 has 17 amino acids. The junction had 9 bases not matched to a gene; V was cut back by 1 base and J by 3 bases. CDR1 and CDR2 (germline): SGHTA, FQGNSA. The CDR3 DNA follows: TGTGCCAGCAGCTTAGAGTCTAGCGGGGGCCAAAGCTACGAGCAGTACTTC. Protein sequence: CASSLESSGGQSYEQYF.

The chain links TRBV5-1 to TRBJ2-3; possibly TRBD1 or TRBD2 for D (6 bases each). The CDR3 length is 16 residues. Germline V gives CDR1 SGHRS, CDR2 YFSETQ. Trimming shortened V by 5 bases and J by 0 bases, and 16 bases separated the two germline ends. The CDR3 spells CASSTGGGPSTDTQYF. The CDR3 DNA follows: TGCGCCAGCAGTACCGGAGGGGGGCCTAGCACAGATACGCAGTATTTT.

This clonotype was picked up many times. This chain connects TRBV19 to TRBJ1-5; 10 nucleotides line up with TRBD1. Germline V lookup: CDR1 LNHDA, CDR2 SQIVND (reference sequence). V dropped 10 bases and J dropped 2; count of bases not matched to a gene: 14. The CDR3 runs to 17 residues. CDR3 bases: TGTGCCACCAGAGGGGACAGGGGATCGTCGGGCAATCAGCCCCAGCATTTT. It yields the protein CATRGDRGSSGNQPQHF.

The rearrangement uses TRBV24-1 and TRBJ2-5; the match to TRBD2 covers 8 bases. V shed 4 bases and J 3 bases; nucleotides not matched to a gene: 6. This CDR3 has 15 amino acids. CDR1 is KGHDR and CDR2 is SFDVKD in the germline V gene. CDR3 protein: CATSEAGLEEETQYF. Written as DNA, the CDR3 is TGTGCCACCAGTGAAGCGGGACTAGAGGAAGAGACCCAGTACTTC.

This rearrangement joins TRBV6-1 to TRBJ1-5; 7 bases match TRBD1. After removal of 3 bases from V and 3 bases from J, the junction contained 5 bases not matched to a gene. Germline V gene sequence: CDR1 MNHNS, CDR2 SASEGT. CDR3 size: 15 residues. The CDR3 DNA is TGTGCCAGCAGTGAGGACGACAGGGCCAATCAGCCCCAGCATTTT. Translation gives CASSEDDRANQPQHF.

The CDR3 region is CASRDFRPGEAFF. The CDR3 DNA reads as TGTGCCAGCAGAGATTTTCGACCTGGGGAAGCTTTCTTT. This chain joins TRBV2 and TRBJ1-1; D unclear. Between the trimmed V and J ends, which lost 6 bases and 8 bases, there was a span of 16 bases. The CDR3 runs 13 residues. Germline V gene data show CDR1 as SNHLY and CDR2 as FYNNEI.

This clonotype was picked up many times. The DNA for the CDR3 is TGTGCCAGCAGCTTAGACACTATATACAATGAGCAGTTCTTC. It encodes CASSLDTIYNEQFF. The chain couples TRBV7-2 to TRBJ2-1; D remains unclear. The CDR3 has 14 amino acids. Trimming took 1 base from V and 4 from J, leaving 8 bases between them. The V gene's germline CDR1 is SGHTA and CDR2 FQGNSA.

This clonotype was found a few times. This chain joins TRBV29-1 and TRBJ2-1, with TRBD2 matching 7 bases. V was pared by 2 bases and J by 1 base, with 5 bases of the junction left unmatched. The CDR3 covers 15 residues. CDR1 SQVTM and CDR2 ANQGSEA come from the germline V gene. As DNA, the CDR3 is TGCAGCGTTGAAAGCGGGGAATCTTCCTACAATGAGCAGTTCTTC. Translating gives CSVESGESSYNEQFF.

This clonotype was seen at least ten times. The chain recombines TRBV20-1 with TRBJ2-7; TRBD2 matches at 10 bases. From germline, CDR1 is DFQATT and CDR2 SNEGSKA (reference sequence). The CDR3 runs to 14 residues. J gave up 7 bases and V 6 bases, and 12 bases lay outside the gene matches. CDR3 loop: CSAHVLAGVEEQYF. The CDR3 coding sequence is TGCAGTGCCCATGTGCTAGCGGGAGTGGAAGAGCAGTACTTC.

This clonotype came up a few times. The chain recombines TRBV29-1 with TRBJ2-1; D ambiguous. CDR3 size: 16 residues. CDR1 is SQVTM and CDR2 is ANQGSEA in the germline V gene. V lost 0 bases to trimming and J lost 0 bases, with 12 bases between them. CDR3 DNA: TGCAGCGTTGAAGATGAGCCAGGCAGCTCCTACAATGAGCAGTTCTTC. Translated: CSVEDEPGSSYNEQFF.

This clonotype occurred many times. The V and J genes are TRBV7-9 and TRBJ1-5, with 9 bases fitting TRBD1. V lost 4 bases to trimming and J lost 4 bases; unmatched junction nucleotides: 5. Germline lookup yields CDR1 SEHNR and CDR2 FQNEAQ (reference sequence). This CDR3 comprises 15 residues. The CDR3 loop reads CASSSQGAENQPQHF. As DNA, the CDR3 is TGTGCCAGCAGCTCACAGGGGGCAGAAAATCAGCCCCAGCATTTT.